These 2 T cell receptor beta chains were all obtained from the same sample, sequenced in a study of response to subunit inactivated influenza vaccine. TCRdb ran MiXCR on the RT-PCR reads and lists one entry per CDR3 protein. The repertoire holds roughly 700,000 distinct CDR3 sequences, with around 14% as singletons. The sample consisted of PBMCs from blood, taken less than 15 days before vaccination. These receptors all come from a man aged 45-65 years who received an inactivated influenza vaccine.

This clonotype came up many times. The chain carries TRBV29-1 and TRBJ1-1, with no clear D. Trimming left V 4 bases short and J 1 base short, with 10 bases between. The germline V gene encodes CDR1 SQVTM and CDR2 ANQGSEA. The CDR3 runs 13 residues. The CDR3 DNA sequence: TGCAGCGTTGGGGGTTTGGGGAACACTGAAGCTTTCTTT. It is translated as CSVGGLGNTEAFF.

This clonotype was counted only a few times. This sequence joins TRBV10-2 and TRBJ2-3, with 9 positions matching TRBD2. V lost 2 bases to trimming and J lost 4 bases; unmatched junction nucleotides: 13. The CDR3 runs to 18 residues. CDR1 and CDR2 from the germline V gene are WSHSY and SAAADI. The CDR3 DNA reads TGCGCCAGCAGTGAGGGTAGCGGGGGTCACAGCCCCCCAGATACGCAGTATTTT. Translated, it gives CASSEGSGGHSPPDTQYF.